This T cell receptor beta chain appears in the sequencing data of a study of cytomegalovirus exposure and HLA in healthy donors. Across the whole study: Early release data held 85 million or so unique TCRs from HLA-typed donors.

Study-wide points: TCR beta chains numbering some 150 were designated cytomegalovirus-associated.

This clone is a singleton in its sample. What it binds is unknown. The PCR was carried out with 60 Vbeta primers and 13 Jbeta primers. Sequenced by immunoSEQ multiplex PCR; TCRdb stores in-frame clones only, minus some. The data contain about 180,000 clones, more than 60% of them singletons. The V gene end was trimmed by 7 bases and the J gene end by 3 bases; junction bases not matched to a gene: 3. CDR1 is SGHDT, CDR2 YYEEEE, per germline. The CDR3 extends over 14 amino acids. The chain links TRBV5-6 to TRBJ2-1, with TRBD2 matching over 11 bases. The sequenced sample was PBMCs. This sequence was found in a woman between 25 and 40 years old in good health and CMV-seropositive. The CDR3: CASGLAGYYNEQFF. For the CDR3, the DNA is TGTGCCAGCGGACTAGCGGGCTACTACAATGAGCAGTTCTTC.